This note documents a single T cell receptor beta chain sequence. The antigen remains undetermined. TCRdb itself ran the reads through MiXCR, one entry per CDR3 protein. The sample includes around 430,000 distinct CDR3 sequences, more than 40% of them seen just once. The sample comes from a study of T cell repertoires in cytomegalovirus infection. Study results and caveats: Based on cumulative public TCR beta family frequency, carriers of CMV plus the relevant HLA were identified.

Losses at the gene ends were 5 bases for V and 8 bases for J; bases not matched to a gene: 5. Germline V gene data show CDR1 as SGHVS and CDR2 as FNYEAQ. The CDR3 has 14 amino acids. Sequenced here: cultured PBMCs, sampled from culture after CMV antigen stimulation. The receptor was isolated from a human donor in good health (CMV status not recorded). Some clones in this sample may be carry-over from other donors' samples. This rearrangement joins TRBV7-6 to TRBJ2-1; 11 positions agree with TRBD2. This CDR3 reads CASSLVAGGYEQFF. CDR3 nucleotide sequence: TGTGCCAGCAGCCTCGTAGCGGGAGGGTATGAGCAGTTCTTC. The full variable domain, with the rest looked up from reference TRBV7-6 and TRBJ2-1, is GAGVSQSPRYKVTKRGQDVALRCDPISGHVSLYWYRQALGQGPEFLTYFNYEAQQDKSGLPNDRFSAERPEGSISTLTIQRTEQRDSAMYRCASSLVAGGYEQFFGPGTRLTVL.